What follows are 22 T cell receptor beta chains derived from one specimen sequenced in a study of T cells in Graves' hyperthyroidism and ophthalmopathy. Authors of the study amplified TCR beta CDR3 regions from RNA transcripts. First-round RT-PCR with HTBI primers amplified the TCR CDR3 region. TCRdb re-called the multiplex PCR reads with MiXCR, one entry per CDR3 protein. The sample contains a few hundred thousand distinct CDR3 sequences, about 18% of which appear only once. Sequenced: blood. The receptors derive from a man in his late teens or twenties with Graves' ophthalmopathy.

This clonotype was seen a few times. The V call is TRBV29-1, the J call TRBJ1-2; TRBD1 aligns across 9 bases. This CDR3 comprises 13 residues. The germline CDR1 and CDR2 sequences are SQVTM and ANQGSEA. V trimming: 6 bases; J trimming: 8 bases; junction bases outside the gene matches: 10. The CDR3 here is CSVGQQGALGYTF. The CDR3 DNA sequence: TGCAGCGTCGGACAACAGGGGGCCTTAGGCTACACCTTC.

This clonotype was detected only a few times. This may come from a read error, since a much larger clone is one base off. CDR3 in amino acids: CASPEAGTDTQYF. The CDR3 DNA is TGTGCCAGCCCGGAGGCGGGCACAGATACGCAGTATTTT. V is TRBV11-2 and J is TRBJ2-3; D is perhaps TRBD2 (5 bases). Germline CDR1 reads SGHAT; CDR2 reads FQNNGV. The CDR3 has 13 residues. The V and J ends lost 8 bases and 1 base respectively, with 10 bases between them.

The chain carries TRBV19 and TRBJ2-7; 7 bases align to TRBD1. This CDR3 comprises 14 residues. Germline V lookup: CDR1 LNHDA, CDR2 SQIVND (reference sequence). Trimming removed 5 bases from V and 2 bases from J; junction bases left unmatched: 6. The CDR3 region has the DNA TGTGCCAGTAGTGCGGACAGGCCACCCTACGAGCAGTACTTC. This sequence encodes CASSADRPPYEQYF.

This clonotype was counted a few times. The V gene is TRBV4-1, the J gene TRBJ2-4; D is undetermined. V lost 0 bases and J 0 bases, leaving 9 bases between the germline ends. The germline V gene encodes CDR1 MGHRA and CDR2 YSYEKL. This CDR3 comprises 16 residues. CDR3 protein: CASSQDAILAKNIQYF. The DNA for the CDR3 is TGCGCCAGCAGCCAAGATGCCATTCTAGCCAAAAACATTCAGTACTTC.

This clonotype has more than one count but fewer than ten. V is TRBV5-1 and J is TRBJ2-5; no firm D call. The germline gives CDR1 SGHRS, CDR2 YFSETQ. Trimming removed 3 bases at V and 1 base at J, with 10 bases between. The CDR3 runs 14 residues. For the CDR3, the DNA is TGCGCCAGCAGCTCCCTTATATCCCAAGAGACCCAGTACTTC. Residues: CASSSLISQETQYF.

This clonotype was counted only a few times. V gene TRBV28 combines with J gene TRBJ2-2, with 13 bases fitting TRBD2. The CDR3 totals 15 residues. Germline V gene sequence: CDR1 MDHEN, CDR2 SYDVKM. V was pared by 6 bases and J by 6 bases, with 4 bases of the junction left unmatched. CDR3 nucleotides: TGTGCCAGCAGCCCCACTAGCGGGGGGGCCGGGGAGCTGTTTTTT. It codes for CASSPTSGGAGELFF.

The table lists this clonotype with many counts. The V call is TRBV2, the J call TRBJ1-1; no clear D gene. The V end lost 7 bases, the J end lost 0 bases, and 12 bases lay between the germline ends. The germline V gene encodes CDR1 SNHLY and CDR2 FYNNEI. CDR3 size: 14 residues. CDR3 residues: CASMITSVNTEAFF. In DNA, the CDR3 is TGTGCCAGCATGATCACAAGTGTGAACACTGAAGCTTTCTTT.

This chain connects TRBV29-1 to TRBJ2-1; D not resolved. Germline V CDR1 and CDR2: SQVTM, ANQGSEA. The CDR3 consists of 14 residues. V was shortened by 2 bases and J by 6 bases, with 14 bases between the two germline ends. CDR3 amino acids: CSVEPPSSGNEQFF. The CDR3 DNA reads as TGCAGCGTTGAACCCCCGAGTAGTGGCAATGAGCAGTTCTTC.

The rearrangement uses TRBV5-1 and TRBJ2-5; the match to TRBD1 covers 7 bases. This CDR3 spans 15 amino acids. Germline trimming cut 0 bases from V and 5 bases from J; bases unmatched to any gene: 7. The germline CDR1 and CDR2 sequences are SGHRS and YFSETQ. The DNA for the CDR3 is TGCGCCAGCAGCTTGGTCGGCGACAGGGAGGAGACCCAGTACTTC. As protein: CASSLVGDREETQYF.

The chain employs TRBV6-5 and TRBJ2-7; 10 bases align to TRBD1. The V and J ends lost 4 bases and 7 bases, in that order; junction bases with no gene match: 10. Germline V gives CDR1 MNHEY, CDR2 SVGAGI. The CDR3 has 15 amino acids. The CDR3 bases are TGTGCCAGCAGTTTCGGGACAGGGGAATACAATGAGCAGTACTTC. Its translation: CASSFGTGEYNEQYF.

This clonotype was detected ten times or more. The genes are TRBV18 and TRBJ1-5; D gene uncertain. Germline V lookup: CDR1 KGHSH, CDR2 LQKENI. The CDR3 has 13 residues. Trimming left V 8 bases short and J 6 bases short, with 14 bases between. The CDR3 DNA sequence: TGTGCCAGCAGCCCCCTGGAAGGTCAGCCCCAGCATTTT. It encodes CASSPLEGQPQHF.

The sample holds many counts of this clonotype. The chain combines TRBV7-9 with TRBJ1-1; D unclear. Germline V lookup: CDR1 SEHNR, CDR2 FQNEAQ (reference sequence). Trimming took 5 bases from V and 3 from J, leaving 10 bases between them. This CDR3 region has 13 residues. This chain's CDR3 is CASSLTSDTEAFF. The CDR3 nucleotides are TGTGCCAGCAGCCTCACGTCCGACACTGAAGCTTTCTTT.

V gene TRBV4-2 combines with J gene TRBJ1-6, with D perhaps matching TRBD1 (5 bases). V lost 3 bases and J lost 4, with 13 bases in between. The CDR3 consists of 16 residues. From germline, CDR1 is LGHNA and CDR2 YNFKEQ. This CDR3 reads CASSQEGTGYNSPLHF. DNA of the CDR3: TGTGCCAGCAGCCAGGAAGGGACGGGGTATAATTCACCCCTCCACTTT.

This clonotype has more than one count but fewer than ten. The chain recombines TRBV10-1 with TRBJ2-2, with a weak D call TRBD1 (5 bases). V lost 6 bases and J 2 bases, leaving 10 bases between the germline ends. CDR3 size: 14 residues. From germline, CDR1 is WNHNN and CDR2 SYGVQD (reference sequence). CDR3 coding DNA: TGCGCCAGCAGGGACAAGCATAACACCGGGGAGCTGTTTTTT. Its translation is CASRDKHNTGELFF.

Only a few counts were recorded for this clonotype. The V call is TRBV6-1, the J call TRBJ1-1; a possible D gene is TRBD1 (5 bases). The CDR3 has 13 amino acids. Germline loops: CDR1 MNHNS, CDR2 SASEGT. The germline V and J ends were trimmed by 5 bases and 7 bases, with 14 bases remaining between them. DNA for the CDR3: TGTGCCAGCAGTTGGGACGGAAAACTTGAAGCTTTCTTT. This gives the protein CASSWDGKLEAFF.

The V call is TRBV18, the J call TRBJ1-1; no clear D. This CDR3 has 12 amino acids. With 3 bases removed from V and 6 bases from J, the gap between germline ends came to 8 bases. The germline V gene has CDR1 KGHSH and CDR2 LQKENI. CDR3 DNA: TGTGCCAGCTCACCGTACCGGGCTGAAGCTTTCTTT. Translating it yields CASSPYRAEAFF.

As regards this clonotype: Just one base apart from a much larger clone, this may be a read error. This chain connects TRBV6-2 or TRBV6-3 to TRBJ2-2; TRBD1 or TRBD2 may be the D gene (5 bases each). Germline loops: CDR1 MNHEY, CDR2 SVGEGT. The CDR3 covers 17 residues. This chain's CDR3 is CASSYAPLVPDTRELFF. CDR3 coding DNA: TGTGCCAGCAGTTATGCCCCACTAGTACCGGACACCAGGGAGCTGTTTTTT.

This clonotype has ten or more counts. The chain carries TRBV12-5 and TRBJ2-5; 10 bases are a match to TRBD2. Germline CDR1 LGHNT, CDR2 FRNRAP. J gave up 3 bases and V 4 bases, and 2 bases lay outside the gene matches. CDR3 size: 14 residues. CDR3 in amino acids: CASGSGLAEETQYF. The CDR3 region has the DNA TGTGCTAGTGGTTCTGGACTAGCGGAAGAGACCCAGTACTTC.

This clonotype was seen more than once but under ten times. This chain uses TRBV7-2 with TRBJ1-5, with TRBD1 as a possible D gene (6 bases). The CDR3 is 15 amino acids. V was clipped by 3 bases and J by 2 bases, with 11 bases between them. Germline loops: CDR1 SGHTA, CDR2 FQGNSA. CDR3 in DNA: TGTGCCAGCAGCTTTCCGGGGGCGCGCAATCAGCCCCAGCATTTT. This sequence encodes CASSFPGARNQPQHF.

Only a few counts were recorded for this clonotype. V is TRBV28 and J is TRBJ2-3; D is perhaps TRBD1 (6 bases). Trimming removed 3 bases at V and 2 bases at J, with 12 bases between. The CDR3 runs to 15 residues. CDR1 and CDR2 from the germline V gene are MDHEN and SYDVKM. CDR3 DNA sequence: TGTGCCAGCAGTTTTGGGGGCCTTGTCACAGATACGCAGTATTTT. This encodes CASSFGGLVTDTQYF.

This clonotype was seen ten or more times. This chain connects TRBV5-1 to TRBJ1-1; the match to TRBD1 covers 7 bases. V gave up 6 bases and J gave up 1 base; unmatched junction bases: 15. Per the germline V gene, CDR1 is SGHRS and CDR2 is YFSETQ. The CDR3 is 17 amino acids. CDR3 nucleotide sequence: TGCGCCAGCAAGGAAACGGGACAGCGGAAACCGAACACTGAAGCTTTCTTT. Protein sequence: CASKETGQRKPNTEAFF. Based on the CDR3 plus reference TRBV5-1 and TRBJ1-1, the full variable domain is KAGVTQTPRYLIKTRGQQVTLSCSPISGHRSVSWYQQTPGQGLQFLFEYFSETQRNKGNFPGRFSGRQFSNSRSEMNVSTLELGDSALYLCASKETGQRKPNTEAFFGQGTRLTVV.

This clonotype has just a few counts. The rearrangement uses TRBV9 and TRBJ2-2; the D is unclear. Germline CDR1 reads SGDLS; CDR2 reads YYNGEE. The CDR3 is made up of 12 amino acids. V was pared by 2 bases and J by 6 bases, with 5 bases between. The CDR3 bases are TGTGCCAGCAGCGTTAGATCCGGGGAGCTGTTTTTT. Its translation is CASSVRSGELFF.